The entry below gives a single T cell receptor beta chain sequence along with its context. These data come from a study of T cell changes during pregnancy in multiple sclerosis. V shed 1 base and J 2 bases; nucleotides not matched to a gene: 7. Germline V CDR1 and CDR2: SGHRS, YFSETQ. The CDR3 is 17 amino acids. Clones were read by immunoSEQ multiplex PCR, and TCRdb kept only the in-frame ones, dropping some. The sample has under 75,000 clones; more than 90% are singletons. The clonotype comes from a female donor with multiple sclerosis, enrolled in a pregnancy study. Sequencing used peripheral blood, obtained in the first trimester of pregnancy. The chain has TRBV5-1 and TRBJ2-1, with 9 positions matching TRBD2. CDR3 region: CASSLHRAGGPYNEQFF. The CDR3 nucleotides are TGCGCCAGCAGCTTGCATAGAGCGGGAGGCCCCTACAATGAGCAGTTCTTC.